The 11 T cell receptor beta chains given below trace back to one sample, sequenced in a study of blood T cells in healthy people across ages. The authors ran a second PCR of about 6 to 11 cycles using a sample-barcoded 5' primer and a J-beta primer mix. TCRdb processed the 5' RACE reads anew with MiXCR; each CDR3 protein has one entry. This table holds about 1.6 million distinct CDR3 sequences, around 36% found once. Specimen: blood. The receptors shown here come from a woman in her twenties or thirties in good health.

The V gene is TRBV4-2, the J gene TRBJ2-7; 12 bases line up with TRBD2. With 2 bases clipped from V and 1 base from J, the junction kept 3 bases outside the gene matches. The CDR3 consists of 16 residues. Germline CDR1 LGHNA, CDR2 YNFKEQ. This CDR3 reads CASSQTGTSGSYEQYF. The CDR3 DNA reads TGTGCCAGCAGCCAAACCGGGACTAGCGGGTCCTACGAGCAGTACTTC.

This chain links TRBV12-3 or TRBV12-4 with TRBJ1-1; unclear D gene. The ends were cut back, 4 bases at V and 5 bases at J, with 23 bases in the middle. There are 17 residues in the CDR3. This CDR3 reads CASSSRLLFSTGTEAFF. The CDR3 nucleotides read TGTGCCAGCAGTTCCCGATTGCTATTTTCCACGGGGACTGAAGCTTTCTTT.

The chain combines TRBV3-1 with TRBJ1-2; D not certain. CDR3 length equals 14 residues. Between the trimmed V and J ends, which lost 4 bases and 8 bases, there was a span of 17 bases. The germline gives CDR1 LGHDT, CDR2 YNNKEL (reference sequence). CDR3 bases: TGTGCCAGCAGCCTTTCGACGGCGGGCCGCGGCTACACCTTC. Encoded protein: CASSLSTAGRGYTF.

V gene TRBV4-1 combines with J gene TRBJ2-5; 14 bases are a match to TRBD2. Germline CDR1 is MGHRA and CDR2 is YSYEKL. V gave up 5 bases and J gave up 2 bases; unmatched junction bases: 16. This CDR3 comprises 20 residues. CDR3 coding DNA: TGCGCCAGCAGCGGACAAGAGACTAGCGGGGGGGTGGGCCTACAAGAGACCCAGTACTTC. Its protein is CASSGQETSGGVGLQETQYF.

This clonotype was seen repeatedly, ten times or more. V gene TRBV29-1 combines with J gene TRBJ2-3; 7 nucleotides align to TRBD1. Germline loops: CDR1 SQVTM, CDR2 ANQGSEA. The CDR3 extends over 15 amino acids. The V gene end was trimmed by 6 bases and the J gene end by 4 bases; junction bases not matched to a gene: 13. The CDR3 region has the DNA TGCAGCGTCGCTTTGAGAGACAGGGCGCCAGATACGCAGTATTTT. As protein: CSVALRDRAPDTQYF.

CDR3: CASSRGTGGFHNEQFF. Here the CDR3 DNA reads TGTGCCAGCAGCAGGGGTACAGGGGGCTTCCACAATGAGCAGTTCTTC. The chain employs TRBV7-6 and TRBJ2-1, with 9 bases identical to TRBD1. This CDR3 has 16 residues. J lost 5 bases, V lost 5 bases, and 10 bases had no gene match. Germline CDR1 SGHVS, CDR2 FNYEAQ.

This clonotype occurred a few times. The J gene is TRBJ1-1, the V gene TRBV7-9; a possible D gene is TRBD1 (5 bases). The V and J ends lost 0 bases and 1 base respectively, with 12 bases between them. CDR1 and CDR2 (germline): SEHNR, FQNEAQ (reference sequence). The CDR3 covers 16 residues. The CDR3 DNA reads TGTGCCAGCAGCTTAGCAATGGGTCAGGGGAACACTGAAGCTTTCTTT. Encoded protein: CASSLAMGQGNTEAFF.

This clonotype was recorded many times. This sequence joins TRBV5-1 and TRBJ2-7; the match to TRBD1 covers 10 bases. The CDR3 loop spans 16 amino acids. Germline CDR1 is SGHRS and CDR2 is YFSETQ. V lost 4 bases, J lost 5 bases, and 12 bases stayed unmatched. The CDR3 DNA reads TGCGCCAGCAGCCCGGAGACCGGGACAGGGGTTAACGAGCAGTACTTC. Translating it yields CASSPETGTGVNEQYF.

The genes are TRBV12-3 or TRBV12-4 and TRBJ2-1; a possible D gene is TRBD1 (6 bases). The CDR3 contains 13 residues. With 6 bases removed from V and 15 bases from J, the gap between germline ends came to 21 bases. CDR3 residues: CASSPGQGTRRFF. The CDR3 coding sequence is TGTGCCAGCAGCCCCGGGCAGGGGACCAGGCGGTTCTTC.

Only a few counts were recorded for this clonotype. V and J are TRBV5-5 and TRBJ2-5; possible D gene TRBD2, 5 bases. The germline V gene has CDR1 SGHKS and CDR2 YYEKEE (reference sequence). V was shortened by 1 base and J by 4 bases, with 8 bases between the two germline ends. The CDR3 is 13 amino acids. This chain's CDR3 is CASSLLAPETQYF. The CDR3 region has the DNA TGTGCCAGCAGCTTGTTAGCGCCAGAGACCCAGTACTTC.

This clonotype has at least ten counts. The rearrangement links TRBV3-1 to TRBJ2-7, with TRBD2 matching 7 bases. With 1 base clipped from V and 3 bases from J, the junction kept 3 bases outside the gene matches. Germline CDR1 LGHDT, CDR2 YNNKEL (reference sequence). This CDR3 is 14 amino acids long. The CDR3, as DNA: TGTGCCAGCAGCCAAGGACTAGCTCTCTACGAGCAGTACTTC. It yields the protein CASSQGLALYEQYF.